The 9 T cell receptor beta chains reported below all come from one sample, sequenced in a study of CD8+CD57+ T cells in acquired aplastic anemia. TCR beta VDJ and CDR3 profiles were obtained from a genomic DNA template. TCRdb reprocessed the reads with MiXCR, giving one entry per CDR3 protein. The repertoire consists of approximately 200,000 distinct CDR3 sequences, with approximately 60% occurring once and the leading ten covering over 25%. The sequenced material came from sorted CD4+, CD8+, or CD8+CD57+ T cells (not recorded which) from PBMCs. Receptors were obtained from a human donor in good health.

This clonotype was seen only once. The chain carries TRBV14 and TRBJ2-1; TRBD2 agrees at 7 bases. Trimming removed 1 base from V and 10 bases from J; junction bases left unmatched: 1. Germline lookup yields CDR1 SGHDN and CDR2 FVKESK. The CDR3 is 12 amino acids. Here the CDR3 DNA reads TGTGCCAGCAGCCAAGTTAGCGGGGAGCAGTTCTTC. Its protein product is CASSQVSGEQFF.

This clonotype came up once. The rearrangement joins TRBV29-1 to TRBJ1-4, with 8 bases fitting TRBD1. Germline values: CDR1 SQVTM, CDR2 ANQGSEA. This CDR3 has 14 amino acids. V gave up 6 bases and J gave up 5 bases; unmatched junction bases: 8. The CDR3 region has the DNA TGCAGCGTCTCCTTGACAGGGGTAAATGAAAAACTGTTTTTT. This encodes CSVSLTGVNEKLFF.

Details on this clonotype: This sequence may be a read error, since a much larger clone differs from it by one base. The V call is TRBV6-5, the J call TRBJ2-1, with D maybe TRBD1 (6 bases). CDR1 and CDR2 from the germline V gene are MNHEY and SVGAGI. V lost 11 bases and J 8 bases, leaving 16 bases between the germline ends. The CDR3 is 12 residues long. CDR3 bases: TGTGCCTGCCTGACAGGAAACGATGAGCAGTTCTTC. Its translation is CACLTGNDEQFF.

The CDR3 sequence: CASSVGGTYEQYF. The CDR3 bases are TGCGCCAGCTCGGTGGGGGGTACCTACGAGCAGTACTTC. V is TRBV5-1 and J is TRBJ2-7, with D possibly matching TRBD2 (6 bases). Trimming took off 7 bases at V and 2 bases at J, with 13 bases between the two ends. Germline values: CDR1 SGHRS, CDR2 YFSETQ. This CDR3 region has 13 residues.

This chain connects TRBV20-1 to TRBJ2-5; TRBD1 matches at 7 bases. CDR1 and CDR2 (germline): DFQATT, SNEGSKA (reference sequence). Trimming at V came to 5 bases and at J to 2 bases, leaving 8 bases not matched to a gene. The CDR3 runs 14 residues. CDR3 sequence (DNA): TGCAGTGCTCAAACGACGACAGGGCAAGAGACCCAGTACTTC. Protein: CSAQTTTGQETQYF.

This clonotype was counted many times. The gene calls are TRBV6-1 and TRBJ2-7; 11 nucleotides align to TRBD1. V was pared by 4 bases and J by 5 bases, with 4 bases of the junction left unmatched. The germline gives CDR1 MNHNS, CDR2 SASEGT. The CDR3 length is 14 residues. The CDR3 here is CASSAGQGAHEQYF. DNA of the CDR3: TGTGCCAGCAGTGCTGGACAGGGGGCACACGAGCAGTACTTC.

The chain carries TRBV12-3 or TRBV12-4 and TRBJ2-7; 15 bases match TRBD2. This CDR3 comprises 15 residues. J was trimmed by 4 bases and V by 4 bases; bases with no gene match: 2. CDR3 in amino acids: CASSSGLAGGYEQYF. DNA for the CDR3: TGTGCCAGCAGTTCTGGACTAGCGGGAGGGTACGAGCAGTACTTC.

The chain recombines TRBV7-2 with TRBJ1-5; perhaps TRBD1 as D (5 bases). The CDR3 has 16 residues. Trimming cost V 5 bases and J 2 bases, with 16 bases left between them. Germline V gene lookup returns CDR1 SGHTA and CDR2 FQGNSA. The CDR3 DNA reads as TGTGCCAGCAGCCCGTCGGGGGGGACTGGCAATCAGCCCCAGCATTTT. It translates to CASSPSGGTGNQPQHF.

The V and J genes are TRBV19 and TRBJ2-2; D not resolved. The CDR3 is 14 residues long. Germline loops: CDR1 LNHDA, CDR2 SQIVND (reference sequence). Trimming left V 1 base short and J 4 bases short, with 7 bases between. This CDR3 is CASSIGGVTGELFF. The CDR3 bases are TGTGCCAGTAGTATAGGTGGGGTCACCGGGGAGCTGTTTTTT.